The 6 T cell receptor beta chains below were found in one sample sequenced in a study of blood T cell repertoires in COVID-19. This table comes from immunoSEQ multiplex PCR, and its TCRdb copy is limited to in-frame clones, with some not included. The sample has 50,000 to 60,000 clones, more than 85% seen once. Sequenced input: peripheral blood. The receptor source for this set is a human donor with active COVID-19. The donor label of this sample is uncertain.

The chain employs TRBV15 and TRBJ2-7; TRBD2 aligns across 11 bases. V lost 4 bases to trimming and J lost 6 bases; unmatched junction nucleotides: 14. The CDR3 is made up of 17 amino acids. Germline CDR1 reads LNHNV; CDR2 reads YYDKDF (reference sequence). The CDR3, as DNA: TGTGCCACCAGCACCGGTCCGTATAGCGGGAGGGCCGGCGAGCAGTACTTC. It encodes CATSTGPYSGRAGEQYF.

This chain connects TRBV30 to TRBJ1-5; 9 positions agree with TRBD1. The CDR3 is made up of 14 amino acids. The germline V gene has CDR1 GTSNPN and CDR2 SVGIG (reference sequence). V dropped 1 base and J dropped 5; count of bases not matched to a gene: 3. The CDR3 protein is CAWSAYRGHQPQHF. The DNA of the CDR3 is TGTGCCTGGAGTGCCTACAGGGGGCATCAGCCCCAGCATTTT.

The gene calls are TRBV12-3 or TRBV12-4 and TRBJ2-7; the D is unclear. Trimming cost V 6 bases and J 6 bases, with 9 bases left between them. This CDR3 is built from 11 residues. The CDR3 DNA sequence: TGTGCCAGCAGCCGCGATTTCGAGCAGTACTTC. This gives the protein CASSRDFEQYF.

This sequence joins TRBV29-1 and TRBJ1-2, with D possibly being TRBD1 (5 bases). Trimming cost V 5 bases and J 8 bases, with 21 bases left between them. The CDR3 extends over 14 amino acids. CDR1 is SQVTM, CDR2 ANQGSEA, per germline. CDR3 DNA: TGCAGCGTTAAGGTAACAGGATTGATTGAAGGCTACACCTTC. This gives the protein CSVKVTGLIEGYTF.

The V call is TRBV7-9, the J call TRBJ2-1, with 14 bases identical to TRBD2. This CDR3 region has 15 residues. The germline V gene has CDR1 SEHNR and CDR2 FQNEAQ (reference sequence). J gave up 8 bases and V 7 bases, and 7 bases lay outside the gene matches. In DNA form, the CDR3 reads TGTGCCAGCATGGGACTAGCGGGAGTTGTGGATGAGCAGTTCTTC. It specifies CASMGLAGVVDEQFF.

The V gene is TRBV9, the J gene TRBJ2-1; no clear D gene. This CDR3 region has 12 residues. Germline V gene sequence: CDR1 SGDLS, CDR2 YYNGEE. With 4 bases removed from V and 4 bases from J, the gap between germline ends came to 6 bases. As DNA, the CDR3 is TGTGCCAGCAGCCCACTGTACAATGAGCAGTTCTTC. Its translation is CASSPLYNEQFF. Drawing the rest from reference TRBV9 and TRBJ2-1, the complete variable domain is DSGVTQTPKHLITATGQRVTLRCSPRSGDLSVYWYQQSLDQGLQFLIQYYNGEERAKGNILERFSAQQFPDLHSELNLSSLELGDSALYFCASSPLYNEQFFGPGTRLTVL.